The 6 T cell receptor beta chains below all came from one sample that was sequenced in a study of T cells after posttransplantation cyclophosphamide (dated by TCRdb to the mid-2010s). To prepare the library, the immunoSEQ multiplex PCR assay was applied. TCRdb limited this immuneACCESS table to in-frame rearrangements with V and J called. A share of clones is missing; checked studies link under half to unresolved V genes, and the rest is unexplained. Present in this sample are 12,000 or so clones, about 82% of which were seen just once. The ten biggest clones cover 5% to 6.5% of the sample. The label giving this sample's treatment or condition can be read as: high-dose cyclophosphamide on days +3 and +4 as single-agent GVHD prophylaxis. PTCy patients received busulfan and fludarabine conditioning, a related or unrelated marrow graft, and cyclophosphamide on days +3 and +4. Sequencing was performed on PBMCs, taken after allogeneic stem cell transplant with posttransplant cyclophosphamide. All receptors derive from a female patient in her fifties who received an allogeneic stem cell transplant from a related donor, was CMV-positive, and had no GVHD. After a transplant, certain T cells may trace back to the graft donor.

The genes are TRBV21-1 and TRBJ1-5; the table's D call TRBD1 went unverified against the DNA. TRBV21-1 constitutes a pseudogene. This CDR3 region has 19 residues. The CDR3 DNA sequence: TGTGCCAGCAGTAATACGCAGACAGGGTACTGGGGCGGCAATCAGCCCCAGCATTTT. Residues: CASSNTQTGYWGGNQPQHF.

The J gene is TRBJ2-5, the V gene TRBV6-5, with 10 bases lining up with TRBD1. From germline, CDR1 is MNHEY and CDR2 SVGAGI. The ends lost 6 bases at V and 2 bases at J; junction bases unmatched: 6. The CDR3 has 15 residues. CDR3 region: CASRRDRGGQETQYF. CDR3 nucleotide sequence: TGTGCCAGCAGACGGGACAGGGGAGGACAAGAGACCCAGTACTTC.

As DNA, the CDR3 is TGTGCCAGCAGCTTATTGCCGCTACGGGAGCAGTACTTC. Protein product: CASSLLPLREQYF. The V gene is TRBV7-9, the J gene TRBJ2-7; D unresolved. Germline lookup yields CDR1 SEHNR and CDR2 FQNEAQ (reference sequence). The CDR3 extends over 13 amino acids. The V end lost 2 bases, the J end lost 7 bases, and 12 bases lay between the germline ends.

The chain carries TRBV6-6 and TRBJ1-4; D unresolved. Looked up from germline, CDR1 is MNHNY and CDR2 is SVGAGI (reference sequence). With 2 bases removed from V and 0 bases from J, the gap between germline ends came to 4 bases. The CDR3 is made up of 14 amino acids. For the CDR3, the DNA is TGTGCCAGCAGTTACGAGGCAACTAATGAAAAACTGTTTTTT. It is translated as CASSYEATNEKLFF.

For the CDR3, the DNA is TGTGCCAGCAGTTGGGGACACCCAGGGATGGGAGCTTTCTTT. Its protein is CASSWGHPGMGAFF. This chain joins TRBV5-6 and TRBJ1-1; maybe TRBD1 (6 bases). Trimming took 5 bases from V and 10 from J, leaving 21 bases between them. The CDR3 runs 14 residues. The germline V gene encodes CDR1 SGHDT and CDR2 YYEEEE.

The count of this clone is one. V is TRBV11-2 and J is TRBJ2-2; 9 nucleotides align to TRBD1. Germline CDR1 SGHAT, CDR2 FQNNGV. The CDR3 runs 14 residues. V shed 8 bases, J shed 1 base, and the junction held 2 bases outside the gene matches. CDR3 loop: CASLDRGNTGELFF. The CDR3 nucleotides are TGTGCCAGCCTGGACAGGGGGAACACCGGGGAGCTGTTTTTT.